A selection of T cell receptor beta chains follows, all from one sample in a study of cytomegalovirus exposure and HLA in healthy donors. Method: immunoSEQ multiplex PCR; TCRdb's copy keeps in-frame clones and lacks some. The sample shows fewer than 180,000 clones, roughly 80% of them seen only once. Sequences were obtained from PBMCs. All receptors derive from a human donor in good health. The CDR3 runs from the conserved cysteine through the conserved F or W. The D gene is left open where the match is weak. A clone size is listed for some rows: how often the clone was seen (once, few, many), or a class if it is expanded.

J: TRBJ1-3
V: TRBV7-9
D: NA
size: NA
DNA: TGTGCCAGCAGTAATGTTCGAGACCCAGGATCCAGGGCCGGAAACACCATATATTTT
CDR3: CASSNVRDPGSRAGNTIYF

J: TRBJ2-2
V: TRBV9
D: TRBD1
size: NA
DNA: TGTGCCAGCAACGGACAGGGTCTTTTTCTGAACACCGGGGAGCTGTTTTTT
CDR3: CASNGQGLFLNTGELFF

J: TRBJ2-1
V: TRBV19
D: TRBD1
size: NA
DNA: TGTGCCAGTAGGGAGAAACCGGGACAGCTCTACAATGAGCAGTTCTTC
CDR3: CASREKPGQLYNEQFF

J: TRBJ2-6
V: TRBV2
D: TRBD1
size: NA
DNA: TGTGCCAGCAGTAAGGACAGGGTTAACTCTGGGGCCAACGTCCTGACTTTC
CDR3: CASSKDRVNSGANVLTF

J: TRBJ2-1
V: TRBV7-6
D: NA
size: NA
DNA: TGTGCCAGCAGCTTACGAAAGCAGGGGAAGGGCAATGAGCAGTTCTTC
CDR3: CASSLRKQGKGNEQFF

J: TRBJ1-2
V: TRBV6-1
D: NA
size: NA
DNA: TGTGCCAGCAGTGCACTAGGCAGGGAGGATGGCTACACCTTC
CDR3: CASSALGREDGYTF

J: TRBJ1-2
V: TRBV14
D: NA
size: NA
DNA: TGTGCCAGCAGCCAGGCGGTTCCATATGGCTACACCTTC
CDR3: CASSQAVPYGYTF

J: TRBJ2-7
V: TRBV2
D: TRBD2
size: NA
DNA: TGTGCCAGCAGGGTAACTAGCGGGAGGAACGAGCAGTACTTC
CDR3: CASRVTSGRNEQYF

J: TRBJ2-7
V: TRBV21-1
D: NA
size: NA
DNA: TGTGCCAGCATCTTTAGGGGCCAGGGGAGGGCTAGCGGGCCTTACGAGCAGTACTTC
CDR3: CASIFRGQGRASGPYEQYF

J: TRBJ2-1
V: TRBV9
D: NA
size: few
DNA: TGTGCCAGCAGCATCGGAGCGGAAGTTAGCTCCTACAATGAGCAGTTCTTC
CDR3: CASSIGAEVSSYNEQFF

J: TRBJ2-7
V: TRBV5-4
D: NA
size: NA
DNA: TGTGCCAGCAGCTTGCTATATGAAGAGAAAACGTACGAGCAGTACTTC
CDR3: CASSLLYEEKTYEQYF

J: TRBJ2-5
V: TRBV9
D: TRBD1
size: NA
DNA: TGTGCCAGCAGCGCGGACAGGGGAAGAGGAGAGACCCAGTACTTC
CDR3: CASSADRGRGETQYF

J: TRBJ1-2
V: TRBV5-8
D: NA
size: NA
DNA: TGTGCCAGCAGCTTGCGGGGGAACAACTATGGCTACACCTTC
CDR3: CASSLRGNNYGYTF

J: TRBJ2-7
V: TRBV11-2
D: TRBD1
size: NA
DNA: TGTGCCAGCAACCGGGACAGATTAACAACCTACGAGCAGTACTTC
CDR3: CASNRDRLTTYEQYF

J: TRBJ2-4
V: TRBV14
D: TRBD1
size: NA
DNA: TGTGCCAGCAGCGGGACAGGGGTTGGCAAAAACATTCAGTACTTC
CDR3: CASSGTGVGKNIQYF

J: TRBJ1-4
V: TRBV7-6
D: TRBD1
size: NA
DNA: TGTGCCAGCAGTTCCCGGGACAGCCGGGGTGGTGAAAAACTGTTTTTT
CDR3: CASSSRDSRGGEKLFF

J: TRBJ1-2
V: TRBV27
D: NA
size: NA
DNA: TGTGCCAGCAGTTTATCCGTTAGCTATGGCTACACCTTC
CDR3: CASSLSVSYGYTF

J: TRBJ2-7
V: TRBV2
D: NA
size: NA
DNA: TGTGCCAGCGGAAAAGGTACAGGGATCTACGAGCAGTACTTC
CDR3: CASGKGTGIYEQYF

J: TRBJ1-5
V: TRBV28
D: TRBD1
size: NA
DNA: TGTGCCAGCACCCACAGGGGACTCAATCAGCCCCAGCATTTT
CDR3: CASTHRGLNQPQHF

J: TRBJ1-3
V: TRBV18
D: NA
size: NA
DNA: TGTGCCAGCTCACCGGACAGATTCAACACACTCGTCTCTGGAAACACCATATATTTT
CDR3: CASSPDRFNTLVSGNTIYF

J: TRBJ2-2
V: TRBV4-1
D: NA
size: NA
DNA: TGCGCCAGCAGCCAAGCAGGGAACACCGGGGAGCTGTTTTTT
CDR3: CASSQAGNTGELFF

J: TRBJ2-7
V: TRBV5-8
D: TRBD1
size: NA
DNA: TGTGCCAGCAGCTTGGGACAGGGGGCCTACGAGCAGTACTTC
CDR3: CASSLGQGAYEQYF

J: TRBJ1-5
V: TRBV18
D: NA
size: NA
DNA: TGTGCCAGCTCAGGATCTGGGAAGGGAGGAAGTCAGCCCCAGCATTTT
CDR3: CASSGSGKGGSQPQHF

J: TRBJ2-3
V: TRBV19
D: TRBD2
size: NA
DNA: TGTGCCAGTAGTCAAAAGGGACTAGCGGTGGGCACAGATACGCAGTATTTT
CDR3: CASSQKGLAVGTDTQYF

J: TRBJ1-1
V: TRBV12-5
D: NA
size: NA
DNA: TGTGCTAGTGGTTTGGTACGGGTCACTGAAGCTTTCTTT
CDR3: CASGLVRVTEAFF

J: TRBJ2-1
V: TRBV25-1
D: TRBD2
size: few
DNA: TGTGCCAGCAGTGGTCGGGGAGGGTCGATAGTAGATGAGCAGTTCTTC
CDR3: CASSGRGGSIVDEQFF

J: TRBJ1-4
V: TRBV28
D: NA
size: NA
DNA: TGTGCCGGGGGGGGGAGCCTCGCAACTAATGAAAAACTGTTTTTT
CDR3: CAGGGSLATNEKLFF

J: TRBJ1-5
V: TRBV6-1
D: NA
size: NA
DNA: TGTGCCAGCAGTGTACAGGTTCGGCCCCAGCATTTT
CDR3: CASSVQVRPQHF

J: TRBJ2-2
V: TRBV5-6
D: TRBD2
size: NA
DNA: TGTGCCAGCAGCCAACTAGCGGGGTCCGGGGAGCTGTTTTTT
CDR3: CASSQLAGSGELFF

J: TRBJ2-7
V: TRBV5-4
D: TRBD2
size: NA
DNA: TGTGCCAGCAGCACTCCCGGGTCTAGCGGGCCCTACGAGCAGTACTTC
CDR3: CASSTPGSSGPYEQYF

J: TRBJ1-1
V: TRBV20-1
D: NA
size: NA
DNA: TGCAGTGCCGGGGGAAACACTGAAGCTTTCTTT
CDR3: CSAGGNTEAFF

J: TRBJ2-7
V: TRBV5-6
D: NA
size: NA
DNA: TGTGCCAGCAGCTTCTATCGGACAGATTCCTACGAGCAGTACTTC
CDR3: CASSFYRTDSYEQYF

J: TRBJ2-4
V: TRBV28
D: NA
size: once
DNA: TGTGCCAGCAGTTTGAACGGGATTGCCAAAAACATTCAGTACTTC
CDR3: CASSLNGIAKNIQYF

J: TRBJ2-3
V: TRBV11-3
D: NA
size: NA
DNA: TGTGCCAGCAGCTTAGAGGGCAGTGGCACAGATACGCAGTATTTT
CDR3: CASSLEGSGTDTQYF

J: TRBJ2-7
V: TRBV5-1
D: NA
size: NA
DNA: TGCGCCAGCAGCGACCGATTCGGGACTCCCTACGAGCAGTACTTC
CDR3: CASSDRFGTPYEQYF